A selection of T cell receptor beta chains follows, all from one sample in a study of T cell responses to AZD1222 COVID-19 vaccine. Only in-frame clones appear in the TCRdb table, and some are missing; sequencing was by immunoSEQ multiplex PCR. Of over 130,000 clones in the sample, 90% to 95% are singletons; the top ten hold roughly 4%. The material was peripheral blood, obtained 28 days after the second AZD1222 dose. The receptors shown here come from an adult who received the AZD1222 COVID-19 vaccine. Both conserved end residues are part of each CDR3. Fields, in order: CDR3 protein, J gene, V gene.

CASSYSMGAGSPLHF TRBJ1-6 TRBV6-5
CASSLTGTGFHEQYF TRBJ2-7 TRBV7-3
CASRPPGHSPLHF TRBJ1-6 TRBV28
CASSQLWEGLYYGYTF TRBJ1-2 TRBV23-1
CASSTGGSNTGELFF TRBJ2-2 TRBV5-1
CSASRQYNEQFF TRBJ2-1 TRBV20-1
CASSPFWRLQAFF TRBJ1-1 TRBV7-9
CASSIGSSTDTQYF TRBJ2-3 TRBV19
CASSYSPGTEAFF TRBJ1-1 TRBV6-2/TRBV6-3
CASTRLEGLVAFF TRBJ1-1 TRBV28
CASSFYQKVTTSYGYTF TRBJ1-2 TRBV5-6
CASSPLAKEGEQFF TRBJ2-1 TRBV11-2
CASSSSSGKNTGELFF TRBJ2-2 TRBV19
CASSLEAGANEKLFF TRBJ1-4 TRBV5-4
CASRTDLIPNEEKLFF TRBJ1-4 TRBV23-1
CASSFSARQETQYF TRBJ2-5 TRBV5-5
CAAFRGVEGNTIYF TRBJ1-3 TRBV10-3